This T cell receptor beta chain derives from a study of cytomegalovirus exposure and HLA in healthy donors. The study, taken as a whole, reports: Most subjects' HLA-A and HLA-B alleles were reportedly predicted from TCR beta sequences.

Researchers ran the PCR with 60 Vbeta and 13 Jbeta primers. This table comes from immunoSEQ multiplex PCR, and its TCRdb copy is limited to in-frame clones, with some not included. The sample shows about 96,000 clones, approximately 74% of them seen only once. As concerns this clone: Its antigen is still unknown.

The sequenced sample was PBMCs. This TCR came from a woman aged 70-85 years in good health and CMV-seropositive.

The CDR3 region has the DNA TGTGCCAGCACCACTGCGTCGGGGGGCCGTGAAAAACTGTTTTTT. Its translation: CASTTASGGREKLFF. The chain carries TRBV27 and TRBJ1-4; a weak D match, TRBD1 (6 bases). CDR3 length: 15 amino acids. The germline V and J ends were trimmed by 7 bases and 7 bases, with 19 bases remaining between them. Germline V CDR1 and CDR2: MNHEY, SMNVEV (reference sequence).